Below are 7 T cell receptor beta chains sequenced from a single sample in a study of blood T cell repertoires in COVID-19. TCRdb keeps only in-frame clones here, not all; method: immunoSEQ multiplex PCR. The sample lists some 130,000 clones; 84% were seen once. Source material: peripheral blood. Every receptor here comes from a human donor in a cohort sampled during active COVID-19.

The rearrangement links TRBV5-4 to TRBJ2-2; TRBD1 matches 8 bases. This CDR3 comprises 15 residues. CDR1 is SGHNT, CDR2 YYREEE, per germline (reference sequence). Trimming at V came to 0 bases and at J to 5 bases, leaving 3 bases not matched to a gene. CDR3 sequence reads: CASSLEQGGTGELFF. In nucleotides, the CDR3 is TGTGCCAGCAGCTTGGAACAGGGGGGTACCGGGGAGCTGTTTTTT.

The V and J genes are TRBV30 and TRBJ2-2; 9 nucleotides line up with TRBD1. V lost 3 bases, J lost 6 bases, and 11 bases stayed unmatched. CDR3 size: 16 residues. Germline CDR1 and CDR2: GTSNPN and SVGIG (reference sequence). CDR3 protein: CAWRRTGAHPAGELFF. The CDR3 DNA sequence: TGTGCCTGGAGGCGGACAGGGGCCCACCCGGCCGGGGAGCTGTTTTTT.

This chain links TRBV19 with TRBJ2-7; TRBD1 aligns across 8 bases. Germline V gene lookup returns CDR1 LNHDA and CDR2 SQIVND (reference sequence). CDR3 length: 13 residues. V was clipped by 6 bases and J by 5 bases; unmatched bases: 6. The CDR3 loop reads CASRVTGGDEQYF. The CDR3 nucleotides read TGTGCCAGTAGAGTTACAGGGGGTGACGAGCAGTACTTC. The full variable domain, completed using reference TRBV19 and TRBJ2-7, is DGGITQSPKYLFRKEGQNVTLSCEQNLNHDAMYWYRQDPGQGLRLIYYSQIVNDFQKGDIAEGYSVSREKKESFPLTVTSAQKNPTAFYLCASRVTGGDEQYFGPGTRLTVT.

This sequence joins TRBV19 and TRBJ2-1; D might be TRBD1 (5 bases). This CDR3 spans 14 amino acids. CDR1 LNHDA and CDR2 SQIVND come from the germline V gene (reference sequence). V lost 6 bases and J lost 2, with 11 bases in between. CDR3 region: CASSPPGTYNEQFF. The CDR3 DNA reads TGTGCCAGTAGCCCCCCAGGGACCTACAATGAGCAGTTCTTC.

V usage is TRBV25-1 and J usage is TRBJ2-2; 8 bases are a match to TRBD1. Germline trimming cut 6 bases from V and 6 bases from J; bases unmatched to any gene: 6. Germline V gene data show CDR1 as MGHDK and CDR2 as SYGVNS. The CDR3 has 14 amino acids. The CDR3 DNA reads as TGTGCCAGCAGAGGACAGGGATTCGCCGGGGAGCTGTTTTTT. Residues: CASRGQGFAGELFF.

This clone turned up a few times. This chain joins TRBV5-6 and TRBJ1-2; TRBD1 agrees at 10 bases. CDR3 length: 15 residues. The germline V gene encodes CDR1 SGHDT and CDR2 YYEEEE. The trim removed 4 bases at V and 3 bases at J, leaving 6 bases unmatched. CDR3 nucleotide sequence: TGTGCCAGCAGCCGCGGACAGGGGGATTACTATGGCTACACCTTC. This translates into CASSRGQGDYYGYTF.

This chain joins TRBV6-6 and TRBJ1-1; TRBD1 matches 7 bases. Germline CDR1 and CDR2: MNHNY and SVGAGI (reference sequence). This CDR3 spans 15 amino acids. The trim removed 6 bases at V and 3 bases at J, leaving 10 bases unmatched. The CDR3 region is CASRQGLFVDTEAFF. CDR3 sequence (DNA): TGTGCCAGCAGACAGGGGTTGTTCGTGGACACTGAAGCTTTCTTT.